The 16 T cell receptor beta chains listed next were all sequenced from one sample in a study of regulatory T cells in long-lasting Graves disease. CDR3-region Arm-PCR and iRepertoire HTBI primers produced the TCR beta libraries. MiXCR, applied by TCRdb to the multiplex PCR reads, yields one record per CDR3 protein. The data hold hundreds of thousands of distinct CDR3 sequences, with 15% to 20% observed a single time. The time point is: persistent/refractory GD, antithyroid drugs over 5 years with positive TRAb. Making the TCR library involved RNA that had been extracted from PBMCs. The sequenced sample was peripheral blood mononuclear cells (PBMCs), obtained when the disease was refractory, from a patient treated with antithyroid drugs. The receptor set was obtained from a female donor with Graves disease.

This clonotype was recorded a few times. This rearrangement joins TRBV5-1 to TRBJ1-6, with D unresolved. The germline gives CDR1 SGHRS, CDR2 YFSETQ. CDR3 size: 15 residues. V was clipped by 0 bases and J by 6 bases, with 10 bases between them. The CDR3 bases are TGCGCCAGCAGCTTGGACCGGGATTCTAATTCACCCCTCCACTTT. It specifies CASSLDRDSNSPLHF.

About this clonotype itself: One junction end does not reproduce the germline sequence, and a read error may be involved. The chain uses TRBV7-2 and TRBJ2-1; TRBD2 aligns across 8 bases. This CDR3 has 17 amino acids. CDR1 and CDR2 (germline): SGHTA, FQGNSA. The CDR3 DNA follows: TGTGCCAGCAGCGCCCGCCGGGGGGGCCGGGCCTACAGTGAGCAGTTCTTC. Its protein product is CASSARRGGRAYSEQFF.

In its sample, this clonotype was seen a few times. This rearrangement joins TRBV4-1 to TRBJ2-6; D possibly matches TRBD1 or TRBD2 (5 bases each). Trimming stripped 0 bases from V and 0 bases from J, with 12 bases between. The CDR3 has 18 amino acids. Germline V lookup: CDR1 MGHRA, CDR2 YSYEKL. For the CDR3, the DNA is TGCGCCAGCAGCCAAGATGGGACGGAATACTCTGGGGCCAACGTCCTGACTTTC. Translated: CASSQDGTEYSGANVLTF.

This clonotype was seen ten or more times. This CDR3 is CASSLGRGSGFGETQYF. The CDR3 nucleotides read TGTGCCAGCAGCTTAGGACGGGGGTCAGGGTTTGGGGAGACCCAGTACTTC. The chain has TRBV11-2 and TRBJ2-5, with a tentative D call TRBD2 (6 bases). The CDR3 extends over 17 amino acids. Germline-derived CDR1 and CDR2 are SGHAT and FQNNGV. Trimming cost V 1 base and J 5 bases, with 20 bases left between them.

This clonotype has ten or more counts. The CDR3 coding sequence is TGTGCCAGCAGCTCAACAGGGGGCTCCTACGAGCAGTACTTC. Its protein product is CASSSTGGSYEQYF. The rearrangement joins TRBV12-3 or TRBV12-4 to TRBJ2-7; 8 nucleotides agree with TRBD1. J lost 0 bases, V lost 6 bases, and 4 bases had no gene match. The CDR3 consists of 14 residues.

This clonotype has ten or more counts. This rearrangement joins TRBV10-3 to TRBJ2-7; 10 bases are shared with TRBD2. This CDR3 spans 14 amino acids. Germline lookup yields CDR1 ENHRY and CDR2 SYGVKD. After removal of 5 bases from V and 4 bases from J, the junction contained 5 bases not matched to a gene. CDR3 bases: TGTGCCATCAGTCCCGGACTAGCGGAATACGAGCAGTACTTC. It is translated as CAISPGLAEYEQYF.

This clonotype was observed at least ten times. The J gene is TRBJ2-2, the V gene TRBV2; D not resolved. The germline gives CDR1 SNHLY, CDR2 FYNNEI. The V gene lost 6 bases and the J gene lost 3 bases, with 8 bases spanning the gap. The CDR3 contains 13 residues. CDR3 in amino acids: CASSLLDTGELFF. CDR3 in DNA: TGTGCCAGCAGCCTACTTGACACCGGGGAGCTGTTTTTT.

This clonotype was observed many times. V is TRBV5-5 and J is TRBJ1-6; D remains ambiguous. This CDR3 contains 14 residues. The germline V gene has CDR1 SGHKS and CDR2 YYEKEE (reference sequence). V was trimmed by 4 bases and J by 7 bases, leaving 12 bases between them. The CDR3 spells CASSPGRLNSPLHF. CDR3 DNA: TGTGCCAGCAGCCCCGGACGGCTAAATTCACCCCTCCACTTT.

This clonotype was observed once. Since the CDR3 does not end with the conserved phenylalanine or tryptophan, this likely comes from a read error. The genes are TRBV12-3 or TRBV12-4 and TRBJ2-5, with 9 positions matching TRBD1. Trimming took 4 bases from V and 5 from J; bases not matched to a gene: 5. The CDR3 is 14 residues long. CDR3 residues: CASSSTGGGETQYS. CDR3 nucleotide sequence: TGTGCCAGCAGTTCCACAGGGGGCGGTGAGACCCAGTACTCC.

V usage is TRBV11-3 and J usage is TRBJ1-1; D is perhaps TRBD1 (6 bases). This CDR3 is built from 13 residues. From germline, CDR1 is SGHNT and CDR2 YENEEA. V lost 4 bases to trimming and J lost 2 bases, with 8 bases between them. The CDR3 reads CASSYRANTEAFF. In nucleotides, the CDR3 is TGTGCCAGCAGCTACAGGGCCAACACTGAAGCTTTCTTT.

Notes on this clonotype: Compared with germline, one end of the junction differs, possibly owing to a read error. This chain connects TRBV28 to TRBJ2-2, with TRBD2 identical over 7 bases. Germline-derived CDR1 and CDR2 are MDHEN and SYDVKM. The CDR3 length is 16 residues. The CDR3 protein is CARSLPPAGRTGELFF. The CDR3, as DNA: TGTGCCCGCAGTTTACCCCCAGCGGGAAGAACCGGGGAGCTGTTTTTT. Filled out from reference TRBV28 and TRBJ2-2, the complete variable domain reads DVKVTQSSRYLVKRTGEKVFLECVQDMDHENMFWYRQDPGLGLRLIYFSYDVKMKEKGDIPEGYSVSREKKERFSLILESASTNQTSMYLCARSLPPAGRTGELFFGEGSRLTVL.

This clonotype was found many times. The chain is built from TRBV7-8 and TRBJ2-7, with TRBD2 as a possible D gene (7 bases). V gave up 1 base and J gave up 7 bases, with 14 bases separating them. Germline V CDR1 and CDR2: SGHVS, FQNEAQ. The CDR3 spans 14 residues. CDR3 DNA: TGTGCCAGCAGCTTAGGAGGGGGGGCTTGGGAGCAGTACTTC. This gives the protein CASSLGGGAWEQYF.

This clonotype has ten or more counts. The chain uses TRBV30 and TRBJ1-1; D is undetermined. Trimming left V 0 bases short and J 1 base short, with 9 bases between. Germline V gives CDR1 GTSNPN, CDR2 SVGIG (reference sequence). The CDR3 length is 14 residues. This chain's CDR3 is CAWSVRVGNTEAFF. DNA for the CDR3: TGTGCCTGGAGTGTAAGAGTCGGGAACACTGAAGCTTTCTTT.

This clonotype was detected a few times. The rearrangement uses TRBV18 and TRBJ1-2; the D gene is possibly TRBD1 (6 bases). Germline loops: CDR1 KGHSH, CDR2 LQKENI. Trimming removed 4 bases from V and 2 bases from J, with 17 bases in between. The CDR3 has 16 residues. CDR3 in DNA: TGTGCCAGCTCACGGGGGCAGGCCGCGACAAACTATGGCTACACCTTC. It encodes CASSRGQAATNYGYTF.

This clonotype was seen a few times. This rearrangement joins TRBV18 to TRBJ1-5; D remains unclear. CDR3 length equals 16 residues. The V gene's germline CDR1 is KGHSH and CDR2 LQKENI. V lost 1 base, J lost 0 bases, and 10 bases lay in between. CDR3 sequence (DNA): TGTGCCAGCTCACCACTTCAGCTTTATAGCAATCAGCCCCAGCATTTT. Protein product: CASSPLQLYSNQPQHF.

The genes are TRBV6-2 or TRBV6-3 and TRBJ2-3, with D unclear. CDR3 length: 14 amino acids. Looked up from germline, CDR1 is MNHEY and CDR2 is SVGEGT. V was pared by 8 bases and J by 4 bases, with 16 bases between. This chain's CDR3 is CASGPGLRADTQYF. The CDR3 nucleotides are TGTGCCAGCGGTCCCGGCCTAAGGGCAGATACGCAGTATTTT.